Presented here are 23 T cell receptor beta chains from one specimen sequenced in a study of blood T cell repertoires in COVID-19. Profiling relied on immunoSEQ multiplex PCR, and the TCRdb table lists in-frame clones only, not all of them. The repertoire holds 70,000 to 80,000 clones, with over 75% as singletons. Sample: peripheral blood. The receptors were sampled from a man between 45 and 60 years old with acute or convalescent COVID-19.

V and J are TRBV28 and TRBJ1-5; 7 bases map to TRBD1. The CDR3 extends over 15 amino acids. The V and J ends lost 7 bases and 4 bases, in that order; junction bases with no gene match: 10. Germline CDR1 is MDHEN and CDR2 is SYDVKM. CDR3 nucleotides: TGTGCCAGCATCAGGGACAGTATATGGAATCAGCCCCAGCATTTT. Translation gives CASIRDSIWNQPQHF.

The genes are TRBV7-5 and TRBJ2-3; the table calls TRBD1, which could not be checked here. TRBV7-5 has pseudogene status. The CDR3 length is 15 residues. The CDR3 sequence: CARSFGTGDTDTQYF. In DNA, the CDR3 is TGTGCCAGAAGCTTCGGGACAGGGGACACAGATACGCAGTATTTT.

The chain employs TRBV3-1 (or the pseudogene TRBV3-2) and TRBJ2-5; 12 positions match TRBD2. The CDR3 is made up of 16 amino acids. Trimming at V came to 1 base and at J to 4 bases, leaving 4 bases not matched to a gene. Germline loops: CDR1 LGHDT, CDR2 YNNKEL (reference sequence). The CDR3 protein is CASSQGLAGGGETQYF. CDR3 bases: TGTGCCAGCAGCCAAGGCCTAGCGGGGGGGGGAGAGACCCAGTACTTC.

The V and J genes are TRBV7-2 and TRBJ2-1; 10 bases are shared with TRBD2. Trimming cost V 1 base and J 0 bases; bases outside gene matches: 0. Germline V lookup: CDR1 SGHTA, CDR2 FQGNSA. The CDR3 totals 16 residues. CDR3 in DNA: TGTGCCAGCAGCTTAGAGCGGGGGGGCTCCTACAATGAGCAGTTCTTC. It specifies CASSLERGGSYNEQFF.

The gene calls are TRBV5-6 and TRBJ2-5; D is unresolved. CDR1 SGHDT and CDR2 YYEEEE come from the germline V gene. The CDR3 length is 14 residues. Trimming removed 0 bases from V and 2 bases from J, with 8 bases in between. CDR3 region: CASSLGPRQETQYF. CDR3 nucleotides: TGTGCCAGCAGCTTGGGCCCCAGGCAAGAGACCCAGTACTTC.

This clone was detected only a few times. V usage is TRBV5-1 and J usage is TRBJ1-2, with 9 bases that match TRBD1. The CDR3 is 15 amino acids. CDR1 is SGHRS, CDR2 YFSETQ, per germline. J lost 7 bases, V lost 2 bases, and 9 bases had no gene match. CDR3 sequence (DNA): TGCGCCAGCAGCTTCGAGGGACAGGGTGGTGTTGGCTACACCTTC. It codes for CASSFEGQGGVGYTF.

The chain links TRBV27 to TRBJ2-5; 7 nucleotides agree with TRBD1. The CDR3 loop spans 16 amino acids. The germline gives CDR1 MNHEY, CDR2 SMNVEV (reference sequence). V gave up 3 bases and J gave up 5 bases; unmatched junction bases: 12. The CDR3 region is CASSFRQGVLGETQYF. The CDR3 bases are TGTGCCAGCAGTTTTCGCCAGGGGGTGCTCGGGGAGACCCAGTACTTC.

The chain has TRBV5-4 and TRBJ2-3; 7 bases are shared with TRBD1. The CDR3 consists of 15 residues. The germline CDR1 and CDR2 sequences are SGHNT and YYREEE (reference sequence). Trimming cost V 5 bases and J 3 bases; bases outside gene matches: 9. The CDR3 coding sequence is TGTGCCAGCAGTAAACAGGGGTTGAGAACAGATACGCAGTATTTT. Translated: CASSKQGLRTDTQYF.

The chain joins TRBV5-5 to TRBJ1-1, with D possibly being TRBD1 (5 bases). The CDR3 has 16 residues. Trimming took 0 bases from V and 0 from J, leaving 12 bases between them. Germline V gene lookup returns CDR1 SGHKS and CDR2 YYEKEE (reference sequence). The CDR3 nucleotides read TGTGCCAGCAGCTTGGAACAGGTACTTATGAACACTGAAGCTTTCTTT. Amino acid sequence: CASSLEQVLMNTEAFF. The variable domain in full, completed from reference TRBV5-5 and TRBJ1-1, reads DAGVTQSPTHLIKTRGQQVTLRCSPISGHKSVSWYQQVLGQGPQFIFQYYEKEERGRGNFPDRFSARQFPNYSSELNVNALLLGDSALYLCASSLEQVLMNTEAFFGQGTRLTVV.

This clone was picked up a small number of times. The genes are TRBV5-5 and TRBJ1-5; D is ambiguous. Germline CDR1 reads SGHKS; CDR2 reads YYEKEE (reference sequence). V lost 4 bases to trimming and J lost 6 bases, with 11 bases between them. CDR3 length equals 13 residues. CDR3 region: CASSLGGSQPQHF. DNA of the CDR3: TGTGCCAGCAGCCTCGGCGGGAGTCAGCCCCAGCATTTT. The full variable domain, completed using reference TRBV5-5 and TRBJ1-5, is DAGVTQSPTHLIKTRGQQVTLRCSPISGHKSVSWYQQVLGQGPQFIFQYYEKEERGRGNFPDRFSARQFPNYSSELNVNALLLGDSALYLCASSLGGSQPQHFGDGTRLSIL.

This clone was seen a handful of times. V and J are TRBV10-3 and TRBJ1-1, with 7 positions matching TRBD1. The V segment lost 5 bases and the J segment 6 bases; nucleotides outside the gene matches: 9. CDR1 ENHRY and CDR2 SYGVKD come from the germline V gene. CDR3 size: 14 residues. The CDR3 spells CAISLGQSPSEAFF. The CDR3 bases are TGTGCCATCAGTTTGGGACAGTCTCCGTCTGAAGCTTTCTTT.

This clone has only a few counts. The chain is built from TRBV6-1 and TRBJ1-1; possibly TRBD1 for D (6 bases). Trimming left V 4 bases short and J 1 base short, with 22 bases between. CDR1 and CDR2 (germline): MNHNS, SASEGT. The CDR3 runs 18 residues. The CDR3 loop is CASSASKLGGTTNTEAFF. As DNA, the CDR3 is TGTGCCAGCAGTGCCTCGAAACTCGGTGGGACAACGAACACTGAAGCTTTCTTT.

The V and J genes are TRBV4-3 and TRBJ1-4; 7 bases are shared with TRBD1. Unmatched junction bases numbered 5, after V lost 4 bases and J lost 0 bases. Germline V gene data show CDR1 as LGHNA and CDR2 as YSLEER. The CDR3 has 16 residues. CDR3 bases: TGCGCCAGCAGCCCGGGACAGCGCACAACTAATGAAAAACTGTTTTTT. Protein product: CASSPGQRTTNEKLFF.

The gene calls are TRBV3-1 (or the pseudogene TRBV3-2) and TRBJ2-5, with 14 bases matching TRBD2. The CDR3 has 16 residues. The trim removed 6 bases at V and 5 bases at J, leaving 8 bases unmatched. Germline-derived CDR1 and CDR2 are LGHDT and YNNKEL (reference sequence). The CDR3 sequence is CASSPGLAGGGETQYF. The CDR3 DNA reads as TGTGCCAGCAGTCCCGGACTAGCGGGGGGCGGGGAGACCCAGTACTTC.

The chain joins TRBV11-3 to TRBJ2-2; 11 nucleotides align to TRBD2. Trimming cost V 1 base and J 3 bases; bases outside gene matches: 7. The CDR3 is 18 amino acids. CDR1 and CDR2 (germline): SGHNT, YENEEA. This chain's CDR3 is CASSLGTKGLADTGELFF. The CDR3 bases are TGTGCCAGCAGCTTAGGCACAAAGGGACTAGCGGACACCGGGGAGCTGTTTTTT.

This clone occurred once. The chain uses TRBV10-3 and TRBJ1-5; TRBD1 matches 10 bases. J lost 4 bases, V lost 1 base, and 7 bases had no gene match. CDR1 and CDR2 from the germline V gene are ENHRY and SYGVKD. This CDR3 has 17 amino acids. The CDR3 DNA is TGTGCCATCAGTGAGTTCTCCGGGACAGGGGCAAATCAGCCCCAGCATTTT. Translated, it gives CAISEFSGTGANQPQHF.

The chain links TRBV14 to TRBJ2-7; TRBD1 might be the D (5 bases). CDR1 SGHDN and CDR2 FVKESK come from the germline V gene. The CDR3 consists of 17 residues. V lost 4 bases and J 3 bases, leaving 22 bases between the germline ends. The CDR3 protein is CASSRGMTVRRGYEQYF. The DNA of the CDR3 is TGTGCCAGCAGCCGGGGTATGACGGTAAGAAGGGGCTACGAGCAGTACTTC.

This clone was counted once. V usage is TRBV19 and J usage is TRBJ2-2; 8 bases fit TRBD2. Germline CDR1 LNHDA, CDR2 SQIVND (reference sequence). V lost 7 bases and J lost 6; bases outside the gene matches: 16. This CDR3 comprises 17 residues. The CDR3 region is CASTFHFRTSKSGELFF. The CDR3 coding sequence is TGTGCCAGTACTTTTCATTTTAGGACTAGCAAATCCGGGGAGCTGTTTTTT.

The CDR3 here is CASTTGTANYNEQFF. CDR3 in DNA: TGTGCCAGTACCACCGGGACAGCGAACTACAATGAGCAGTTCTTC. This rearrangement joins TRBV19 to TRBJ2-1, with 7 bases fitting TRBD1. Trimming at V came to 7 bases and at J to 3 bases, leaving 9 bases not matched to a gene. The germline V gene has CDR1 LNHDA and CDR2 SQIVND (reference sequence). The length of the CDR3 is 15 residues.

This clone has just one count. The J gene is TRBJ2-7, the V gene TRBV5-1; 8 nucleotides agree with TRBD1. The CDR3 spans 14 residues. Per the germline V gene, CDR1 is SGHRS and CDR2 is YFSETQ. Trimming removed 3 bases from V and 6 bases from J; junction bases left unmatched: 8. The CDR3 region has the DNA TGCGCCAGCAGCTCTTCGCAGGGGGCGGGCGAGCAGTACTTC. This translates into CASSSSQGAGEQYF.

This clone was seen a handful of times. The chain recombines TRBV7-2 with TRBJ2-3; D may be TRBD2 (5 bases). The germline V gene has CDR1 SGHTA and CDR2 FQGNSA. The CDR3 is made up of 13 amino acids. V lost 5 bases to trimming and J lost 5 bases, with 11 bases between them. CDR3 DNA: TGTGCCAGCAGCCCCCTTGGGAGAGATACGCAGTATTTT. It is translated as CASSPLGRDTQYF. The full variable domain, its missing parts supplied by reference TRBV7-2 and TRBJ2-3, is GAGVSQSPSNKVTEKGKDVELRCDPISGHTALYWYRQSLGQGLEFLIYFQGNSAPDKSGLPSDRFSAERTGGSVSTLTIQRTQQEDSAVYLCASSPLGRDTQYFGPGTRLTVL.

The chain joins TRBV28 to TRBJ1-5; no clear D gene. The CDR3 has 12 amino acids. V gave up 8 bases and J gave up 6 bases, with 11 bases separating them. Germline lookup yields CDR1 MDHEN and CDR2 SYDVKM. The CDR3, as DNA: TGTGCCAGCGCCCTGGAGCGTCAGCCCCAGCATTTT. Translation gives CASALERQPQHF. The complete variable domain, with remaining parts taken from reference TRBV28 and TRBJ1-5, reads DVKVTQSSRYLVKRTGEKVFLECVQDMDHENMFWYRQDPGLGLRLIYFSYDVKMKEKGDIPEGYSVSREKKERFSLILESASTNQTSMYLCASALERQPQHFGDGTRLSIL.

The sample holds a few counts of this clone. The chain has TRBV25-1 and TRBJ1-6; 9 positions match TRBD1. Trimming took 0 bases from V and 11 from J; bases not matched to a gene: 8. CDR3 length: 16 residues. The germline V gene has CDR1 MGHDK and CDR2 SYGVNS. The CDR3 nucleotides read TGTGCCAGCAGTGAATATACTTGGGACAGGGACCCACCCCTCCACTTT. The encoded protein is CASSEYTWDRDPPLHF.